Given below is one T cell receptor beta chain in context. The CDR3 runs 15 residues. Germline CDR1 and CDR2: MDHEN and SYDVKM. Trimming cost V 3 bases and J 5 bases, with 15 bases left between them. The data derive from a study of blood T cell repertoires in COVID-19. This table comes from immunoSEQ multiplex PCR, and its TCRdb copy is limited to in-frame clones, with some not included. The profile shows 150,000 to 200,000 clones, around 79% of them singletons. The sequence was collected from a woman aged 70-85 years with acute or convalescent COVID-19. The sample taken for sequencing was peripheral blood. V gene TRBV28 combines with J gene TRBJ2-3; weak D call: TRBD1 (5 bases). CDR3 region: CASSFSGLALDTQYF. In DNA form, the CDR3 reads TGTGCCAGCAGTTTCTCAGGGCTCGCATTAGATACGCAGTATTTT. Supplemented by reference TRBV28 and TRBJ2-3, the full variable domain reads DVKVTQSSRYLVKRTGEKVFLECVQDMDHENMFWYRQDPGLGLRLIYFSYDVKMKEKGDIPEGYSVSREKKERFSLILESASTNQTSMYLCASSFSGLALDTQYFGPGTRLTVL.